Included here is one T cell receptor (beta chain) sequence, with context. What it binds is not known. The data belong to a study of response to subunit inactivated influenza vaccine. Study-wide results and caveats: The authors put forward the suggestion that each seasonal influenza vaccination may bring in only a limited number of new T cells.

TCRdb itself ran the RT-PCR reads through MiXCR, one entry per CDR3 protein. The data contain fewer than 550,000 distinct CDR3 sequences, 25% of them singletons. Germline CDR1 and CDR2: LGHDT and YNNKEL (reference sequence). The CDR3 has 15 residues. The J segment lost 2 bases and the V segment lost 4 bases, leaving 3 bases of the junction unmatched. The sample consisted of CD4+ T cells sorted from PBMCs, taken less than 6 days after vaccination. This sequence was found in a man aged 50 to 60 who received an inactivated influenza vaccine. The chain recombines TRBV3-1 with TRBJ2-1; 9 bases map to TRBD2. The CDR3 loop is CASSRRLAAYNEQFF. The CDR3 bases are TGTGCCAGCAGCCGACGACTAGCGGCCTACAATGAGCAGTTCTTC.